The 22 T cell receptor beta chains presented below share a single source sample, sequenced in a study of vaccination and CD4 T cells after COVID-19. Sequenced with the Oncomine TCR Beta short-read assay was DNA taken from cultured CD4+ T cells. TCRdb itself ran the PCR reads through MiXCR, one entry per CDR3 protein. The sample has about 14,000 distinct CDR3 sequences, 45% to 70% seen once; the top ten hold about 8.8%. Specified treatment: approximately nine-day PBMC culture with coronavirus spike peptide pools or control peptides (ViraFEST assay). These receptors have no known antigen. Sequences were derived from CD4+ T cells from blood, cultured in vitro, sampled before SARS-CoV-2 vaccination. Receptors were obtained from a human donor who had recovered from COVID-19.

The J gene is TRBJ2-5, the V gene TRBV7-8; 13 bases are a match to TRBD2. With 4 bases clipped from V and 1 base from J, the junction kept 3 bases outside the gene matches. There are 16 residues in the CDR3. Germline V CDR1 and CDR2: SGHVS, FQNEAQ. The CDR3 sequence: CASSSGLAGAQETQYF. As DNA, the CDR3 is TGTGCCAGCAGCTCCGGACTAGCGGGAGCCCAAGAGACCCAGTACTTC.

The genes are TRBV6-1 and TRBJ1-1; 7 bases line up with TRBD1. V dropped 9 bases and J dropped 0; count of bases not matched to a gene: 7. Germline V gene data show CDR1 as MNHNS and CDR2 as SASEGT. The CDR3 is 14 amino acids. The CDR3 coding sequence is TGTGCCAGTCCTCGGGACAGCATGAACACTGAAGCTTTCTTT. The encoded protein is CASPRDSMNTEAFF.

This chain joins TRBV19 and TRBJ1-2; 8 nucleotides match TRBD1. The CDR3 extends over 15 amino acids. Germline V lookup: CDR1 LNHDA, CDR2 SQIVND (reference sequence). V trimming: 5 bases; J trimming: 0 bases; junction bases outside the gene matches: 5. CDR3 DNA: TGTGCCAGTAGTCTTCGGACAGGGACTAACTATGGCTACACCTTC. Its protein is CASSLRTGTNYGYTF. Variable domain in full (rest from reference TRBV19 and TRBJ1-2): DGGITQSPKYLFRKEGQNVTLSCEQNLNHDAMYWYRQDPGQGLRLIYYSQIVNDFQKGDIAEGYSVSREKKESFPLTVTSAQKNPTAFYLCASSLRTGTNYGYTFGSGTRLTVV.

The chain is built from TRBV5-4 and TRBJ1-1; D is unresolved. This CDR3 spans 13 amino acids. The V gene's germline CDR1 is SGHNT and CDR2 YYREEE (reference sequence). V lost 2 bases and J 6 bases, leaving 11 bases between the germline ends. The CDR3 region has the DNA TGTGCCAGCAGCTTCGGTCAGGTTGCTGAAGCTTTCTTT. Amino acid sequence: CASSFGQVAEAFF.

CDR3 protein: CSARPIAETQYF. The CDR3 nucleotides are TGCAGTGCTAGACCCATAGCTGAGACCCAGTACTTC. The chain joins TRBV20-1 to TRBJ2-5; the D is unclear. This CDR3 is built from 12 residues. CDR1 is DFQATT, CDR2 SNEGSKA, per germline (reference sequence). The ends were cut back, 2 bases at V and 5 bases at J, with 9 bases in the middle.

The genes are TRBV27 and TRBJ1-2; 11 bases are a match to TRBD1. J gave up 8 bases and V 6 bases, and 5 bases lay outside the gene matches. CDR3 length: 13 amino acids. CDR1 is MNHEY, CDR2 SMNVEV, per germline (reference sequence). Written as DNA, the CDR3 is TGTGCCAGCAGCCGGACAGGGGGCAGGGGCTACACCTTC. Encoded protein: CASSRTGGRGYTF.

V gene TRBV20-1 combines with J gene TRBJ2-7; 11 positions match TRBD1. In germline, CDR1 is DFQATT, CDR2 SNEGSKA (reference sequence). The ends lost 0 bases at V and 7 bases at J; junction bases unmatched: 8. This CDR3 comprises 15 residues. The CDR3 loop reads CSARDSGTGGGEQYF. In nucleotides, the CDR3 is TGCAGTGCTAGAGATTCCGGGACAGGGGGGGGAGAGCAGTACTTC.

This clonotype came up a few times. This chain links TRBV20-1 with TRBJ1-5; D not certain. The length of the CDR3 is 12 residues. The V end lost 3 bases, the J end lost 5 bases, and 8 bases lay between the germline ends. In germline, CDR1 is DFQATT, CDR2 SNEGSKA (reference sequence). CDR3 sequence (DNA): TGCAGTGCTAGTCTTCCCGATCAGCCCCAGCATTTT. Residues: CSASLPDQPQHF.

The V call is TRBV25-1, the J call TRBJ2-5; D possibly corresponds to TRBD2 (6 bases). Trimming took off 4 bases at V and 2 bases at J, with 17 bases between the two ends. Germline V gene lookup returns CDR1 MGHDK and CDR2 SYGVNS. This CDR3 region has 16 residues. CDR3 residues: CASSGWGDGSQETQYF. In nucleotides, the CDR3 is TGTGCCAGCAGTGGGTGGGGGGACGGATCACAAGAGACCCAGTACTTC. The full variable domain, its missing parts supplied by reference TRBV25-1 and TRBJ2-5, is EADIYQTPRYLVIGTGKKITLECSQTMGHDKMYWYQQDPGMELHLIHYSYGVNSTEKGDLSSESTVSRIRTEHFPLTLESARPSHTSQYLCASSGWGDGSQETQYFGPGTRLLVL.

This chain joins TRBV20-1 and TRBJ1-2; 9 bases align to TRBD1. Germline V gene data show CDR1 as DFQATT and CDR2 as SNEGSKA (reference sequence). This CDR3 spans 13 amino acids. The V and J ends lost 8 bases and 2 bases, in that order; junction bases with no gene match: 6. CDR3 sequence (DNA): TGCAGTACCGGGGACAGGGTAAACTATGGCTACACCTTC. This codes for CSTGDRVNYGYTF.

The chain joins TRBV19 to TRBJ1-1; no clear D. Germline V gene lookup returns CDR1 LNHDA and CDR2 SQIVND (reference sequence). V lost 5 bases, J lost 11 bases, and 12 bases lay in between. The CDR3 spans 11 residues. CDR3 bases: TGTGCCAGTAGTTGGTCGGGGATGGCTTTCTTT. It encodes CASSWSGMAFF.

V is TRBV10-3 and J is TRBJ2-5; 9 bases are shared with TRBD2. With V trimmed by 4 bases and J by 2 bases, 2 bases remained unmatched. CDR3 length: 14 residues. Germline V gene lookup returns CDR1 ENHRY and CDR2 SYGVKD. This CDR3 is CAISGGRVQETQYF. In DNA form, the CDR3 reads TGTGCCATCAGTGGCGGGAGGGTTCAAGAGACCCAGTACTTC.

This clonotype has just one count. The chain is built from TRBV19 and TRBJ1-1; 10 bases match TRBD1. Germline lookup yields CDR1 LNHDA and CDR2 SQIVND (reference sequence). The CDR3 has 13 amino acids. Trimming at V came to 10 bases and at J to 3 bases, leaving 5 bases not matched to a gene. The CDR3 region is CATSGTGDTEAFF. The CDR3 DNA reads as TGTGCCACCTCTGGGACAGGGGACACTGAAGCTTTCTTT.

The chain combines TRBV20-1 with TRBJ1-2; TRBD1 matches at 7 bases. Trimming cost V 3 bases and J 5 bases; bases outside gene matches: 6. Per germline, CDR1 DFQATT and CDR2 SNEGSKA (reference sequence). This CDR3 contains 13 residues. The CDR3: CSAREEQGYGYTF. The DNA for the CDR3 is TGCAGTGCTAGGGAGGAACAGGGGTATGGCTACACCTTC.

V gene TRBV5-4 combines with J gene TRBJ2-7; 12 nucleotides match TRBD2. The length of the CDR3 is 15 residues. Unmatched junction bases numbered 8, after V lost 4 bases and J lost 6 bases. Germline V CDR1 and CDR2: SGHNT, YYREEE (reference sequence). The DNA for the CDR3 is TGTGCCAGCAGCCCGGAAGTGGGACTAGCGGGCGAGCAGTACTTC. It specifies CASSPEVGLAGEQYF. The whole variable domain, filled in from reference TRBV5-4 and TRBJ2-7, reads ETGVTQSPTHLIKTRGQQVTLRCSSQSGHNTVSWYQQALGQGPQFIFQYYREEENGRGNFPPRFSGLQFPNYSSELNVNALELDDSALYLCASSPEVGLAGEQYFGPGTRLTVT.

The CDR3 sequence: CASSFSSGVNAGYTF. The DNA for the CDR3 is TGTGCCAGCAGCTTCAGCTCAGGGGTCAACGCTGGCTACACCTTC. The chain links TRBV7-2 to TRBJ1-2, with D perhaps TRBD1 (6 bases). This CDR3 has 15 residues. The germline gives CDR1 SGHTA, CDR2 FQGNSA. The V end lost 3 bases, the J end lost 7 bases, and 18 bases lay between the germline ends.

The gene calls are TRBV28 and TRBJ1-2, with unresolved D. CDR3 length: 11 amino acids. Germline CDR1 reads MDHEN; CDR2 reads SYDVKM. V lost 3 bases to trimming and J lost 5 bases, with 4 bases between them. The CDR3 region is CASSLEYGYTF. For the CDR3, the DNA is TGTGCCAGCAGTTTGGAATATGGCTACACCTTC.

The chain carries TRBV19 and TRBJ1-2, with D tentatively TRBD1 (5 bases). With 7 bases removed from V and 4 bases from J, the gap between germline ends came to 19 bases. There are 15 residues in the CDR3. Germline V gives CDR1 LNHDA, CDR2 SQIVND (reference sequence). The CDR3 is CASNLMGREGYGYTF. Here the CDR3 DNA reads TGTGCCAGTAATCTGATGGGCAGGGAGGGCTATGGCTACACCTTC.

This clonotype came up a few times. V gene TRBV19 combines with J gene TRBJ1-2; 7 bases line up with TRBD1. Germline loops: CDR1 LNHDA, CDR2 SQIVND (reference sequence). CDR3 length equals 13 residues. Losses at the gene ends were 9 bases for V and 5 bases for J; bases not matched to a gene: 9. In nucleotides, the CDR3 is TGTGCCAGGCCGGGAGGACAGGTTTATGGCTACACCTTC. This translates into CARPGGQVYGYTF.

This clonotype was seen a few times. This rearrangement joins TRBV24-1 to TRBJ2-7; D is perhaps TRBD1 (6 bases). Trimming left V 3 bases short and J 7 bases short, with 12 bases between. Germline V gene lookup returns CDR1 KGHDR and CDR2 SFDVKD. This CDR3 has 13 amino acids. The CDR3: CATSDPSGQEQYF. CDR3 nucleotides: TGTGCCACCAGTGATCCCTCCGGACAGGAGCAGTACTTC.

The rearrangement joins TRBV19 to TRBJ1-1; 7 nucleotides agree with TRBD1. CDR1 is LNHDA and CDR2 is SQIVND in the germline V gene (reference sequence). The CDR3 spans 13 residues. V was clipped by 6 bases and J by 3 bases; unmatched bases: 4. CDR3 sequence reads: CASSATGDTEAFF. CDR3 DNA: TGTGCCAGTAGCGCCACAGGGGACACTGAAGCTTTCTTT.

V is TRBV27 and J is TRBJ1-1, with D tentatively TRBD1 (5 bases). V was shortened by 5 bases and J by 5 bases, with 12 bases between the two germline ends. The CDR3 sequence is 13 residues long. CDR1 and CDR2 (germline): MNHEY, SMNVEV (reference sequence). DNA of the CDR3: TGTGCCAGCAGTCCACGGGGGGAAACTGAAGCTTTCTTT. This gives the protein CASSPRGETEAFF.